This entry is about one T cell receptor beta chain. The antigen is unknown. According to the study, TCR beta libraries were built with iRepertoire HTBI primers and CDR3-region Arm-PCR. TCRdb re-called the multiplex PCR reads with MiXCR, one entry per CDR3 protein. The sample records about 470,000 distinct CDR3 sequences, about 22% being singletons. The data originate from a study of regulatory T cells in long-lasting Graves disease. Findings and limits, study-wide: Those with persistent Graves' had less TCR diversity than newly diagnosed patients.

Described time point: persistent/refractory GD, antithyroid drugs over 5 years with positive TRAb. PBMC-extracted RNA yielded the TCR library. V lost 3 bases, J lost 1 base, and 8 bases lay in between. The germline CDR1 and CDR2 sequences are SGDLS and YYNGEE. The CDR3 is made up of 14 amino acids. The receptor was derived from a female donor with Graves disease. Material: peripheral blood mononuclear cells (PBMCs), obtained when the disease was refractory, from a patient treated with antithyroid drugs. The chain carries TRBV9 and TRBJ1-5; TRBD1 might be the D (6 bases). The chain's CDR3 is CASSDDRSNQPQHF. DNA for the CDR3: TGTGCCAGCAGCGACGACAGGAGCAATCAGCCCCAGCATTTT.